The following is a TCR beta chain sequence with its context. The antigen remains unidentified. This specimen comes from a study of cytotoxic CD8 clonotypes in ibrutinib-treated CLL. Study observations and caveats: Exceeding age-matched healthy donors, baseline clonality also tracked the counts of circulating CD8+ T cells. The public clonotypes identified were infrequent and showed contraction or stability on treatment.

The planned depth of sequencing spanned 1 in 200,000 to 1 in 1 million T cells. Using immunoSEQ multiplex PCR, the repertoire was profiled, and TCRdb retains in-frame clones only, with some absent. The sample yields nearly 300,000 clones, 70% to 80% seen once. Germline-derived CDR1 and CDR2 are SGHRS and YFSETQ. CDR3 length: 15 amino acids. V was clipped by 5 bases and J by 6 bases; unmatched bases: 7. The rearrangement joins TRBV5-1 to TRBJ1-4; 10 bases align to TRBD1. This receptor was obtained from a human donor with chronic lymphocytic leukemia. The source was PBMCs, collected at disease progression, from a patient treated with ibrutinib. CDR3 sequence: CASSFLGTGDEKLFF. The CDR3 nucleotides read TGCGCCAGCAGTTTTTTGGGGACAGGGGATGAAAAACTGTTTTTT.